The rows below give T cell receptor beta chains drawn from one sample of a study of OX40 agonist ivuxolimab in advanced cancers. Assay: immunoSEQ multiplex PCR; the TCRdb copy retains only in-frame clones and omits some. The sample lists tens of thousands of clones; 90% were seen once. The specimen comprised CD4+ or CD8+ T cells sorted from blood, sampled in a trial of the OX40 agonist ivuxolimab. These receptors all stem from an adult with an advanced solid tumor such as melanoma, head and neck, liver or kidney cancer. The conserved cysteine and the conserved F or W are not part of the CDR3 here. Each record gives: V gene, D gene, J gene, CDR3 length, CDR3 protein. A D gene is named only where the DNA matches it firmly.

v_call: TRBV27
d_call: TRBD2
j_call: TRBJ2-1
cdr3_length: 14
cdr3_aa: ASSPRLAGVYNEQF

v_call: TRBV9
d_call: -
j_call: TRBJ2-7
cdr3_length: 12
cdr3_aa: ASSPRWLSYEQY

v_call: TRBV5-4
d_call: TRBD2
j_call: TRBJ2-5
cdr3_length: 12
cdr3_aa: ASSRISGSETQY

v_call: TRBV5-1
d_call: -
j_call: TRBJ2-7
cdr3_length: 11
cdr3_aa: ASSSQGPYEQY

v_call: TRBV27
d_call: TRBD2
j_call: TRBJ2-7
cdr3_length: 14
cdr3_aa: ASSLLTSGHTYEQY

v_call: TRBV4-1
d_call: -
j_call: TRBJ1-5
cdr3_length: 12
cdr3_aa: ASSQGPQNQPQH

v_call: TRBV7-2
d_call: TRBD2
j_call: TRBJ2-7
cdr3_length: 11
cdr3_aa: ASSPAGVSEQY

v_call: TRBV19
d_call: TRBD2
j_call: TRBJ2-1
cdr3_length: 12
cdr3_aa: ASSMVRAGDEQF

v_call: TRBV10-3
d_call: -
j_call: TRBJ1-5
cdr3_length: 15
cdr3_aa: AISESESLSGNQPQH

v_call: TRBV28
d_call: -
j_call: TRBJ2-3
cdr3_length: 11
cdr3_aa: ASSLPGTDTQY

v_call: TRBV5-1
d_call: -
j_call: TRBJ2-7
cdr3_length: 13
cdr3_aa: ASNVGAADYRGQY

v_call: TRBV9
d_call: -
j_call: TRBJ2-1
cdr3_length: 11
cdr3_aa: ASSGLEDSEQF

v_call: TRBV20-1
d_call: -
j_call: TRBJ2-3
cdr3_length: 9
cdr3_aa: SAINTDTQY

v_call: TRBV5-4
d_call: TRBD2
j_call: TRBJ2-3
cdr3_length: 14
cdr3_aa: ASSLGTSANTDTQY

v_call: TRBV30
d_call: -
j_call: TRBJ1-1
cdr3_length: 10
cdr3_aa: AWSLEGNEAF

v_call: TRBV4-3
d_call: -
j_call: TRBJ2-2
cdr3_length: 12
cdr3_aa: ASSPTLRSGELF

v_call: TRBV9
d_call: -
j_call: TRBJ2-3
cdr3_length: 14
cdr3_aa: ASSGRRGSPTDTQY

v_call: TRBV7-9
d_call: -
j_call: TRBJ2-3
cdr3_length: 12
cdr3_aa: ASSLVSRGDTQY

v_call: TRBV5-1
d_call: -
j_call: TRBJ2-1
cdr3_length: 14
cdr3_aa: ASSSLTAGRVNEQF

v_call: TRBV7-2
d_call: TRBD1
j_call: TRBJ1-1
cdr3_length: 9
cdr3_aa: ASIQGTEAF

v_call: TRBV14
d_call: -
j_call: TRBJ2-5
cdr3_length: 13
cdr3_aa: ASSQLGGGVGTQY

v_call: TRBV29-1
d_call: -
j_call: TRBJ1-2
cdr3_length: 13
cdr3_aa: SVDEVLRESDGYT

v_call: TRBV27
d_call: TRBD1
j_call: TRBJ2-7
cdr3_length: 13
cdr3_aa: ASSFGTGGTYEQY

v_call: TRBV7-2
d_call: -
j_call: TRBJ1-5
cdr3_length: 11
cdr3_aa: ASSFFSNQPQH

v_call: TRBV15
d_call: TRBD1
j_call: TRBJ2-7
cdr3_length: 13
cdr3_aa: ATSLGQGKTYEQY

v_call: TRBV4-3
d_call: -
j_call: TRBJ2-6
cdr3_length: 15
cdr3_aa: ASSQEFRGSGANVLT

v_call: TRBV30
d_call: TRBD2
j_call: TRBJ2-1
cdr3_length: 12
cdr3_aa: AWSPGLAGDEQF

v_call: TRBV9
d_call: -
j_call: TRBJ2-6
cdr3_length: 14
cdr3_aa: ASSVETGYGANVLT

v_call: TRBV7-8
d_call: -
j_call: TRBJ1-1
cdr3_length: 11
cdr3_aa: ASSLVQGTGAF

v_call: TRBV7-8
d_call: -
j_call: TRBJ2-7
cdr3_length: 12
cdr3_aa: ASRGNGSPYEQY

v_call: TRBV19
d_call: -
j_call: TRBJ2-5
cdr3_length: 13
cdr3_aa: ASSSRTVYQETQY

v_call: TRBV11-2
d_call: -
j_call: TRBJ1-2
cdr3_length: 13
cdr3_aa: ASSLGPLGGYGYT

v_call: TRBV29-1
d_call: -
j_call: TRBJ2-7
cdr3_length: 9
cdr3_aa: SVEVAHEQY

v_call: TRBV27
d_call: TRBD2
j_call: TRBJ2-7
cdr3_length: 13
cdr3_aa: ASSLAGRISYEQY

v_call: TRBV27
d_call: -
j_call: TRBJ2-3
cdr3_length: 17
cdr3_aa: ASSRYSPRGSDSTDTQY

v_call: TRBV7-7
d_call: TRBD1
j_call: TRBJ2-7
cdr3_length: 14
cdr3_aa: ASSRGPGQGFYEQY

v_call: TRBV19
d_call: -
j_call: TRBJ2-3
cdr3_length: 12
cdr3_aa: ASRDRTSTDTQY

v_call: TRBV7-2
d_call: TRBD2
j_call: TRBJ2-7
cdr3_length: 11
cdr3_aa: ASSPGGDRKQY

v_call: TRBV10-3
d_call: -
j_call: TRBJ2-7
cdr3_length: 13
cdr3_aa: AITRVGGEAYEQY

v_call: TRBV18
d_call: TRBD2
j_call: TRBJ2-7
cdr3_length: 12
cdr3_aa: ASSPTSGAYEQY

v_call: TRBV6-6
d_call: -
j_call: TRBJ1-1
cdr3_length: 11
cdr3_aa: ASRLDRNTEAF

v_call: TRBV7-9
d_call: -
j_call: TRBJ2-1
cdr3_length: 12
cdr3_aa: ASSLGPGVNEQF

v_call: TRBV5-1
d_call: -
j_call: TRBJ1-2
cdr3_length: 14
cdr3_aa: ASSLDFRVANYGYT

v_call: TRBV27
d_call: -
j_call: TRBJ2-1
cdr3_length: 13
cdr3_aa: ASSSGAGGIHEQF

v_call: TRBV11-2
d_call: TRBD2
j_call: TRBJ2-3
cdr3_length: 15
cdr3_aa: ASSRWTSGFSTDTQY

v_call: TRBV28
d_call: TRBD2
j_call: TRBJ2-7
cdr3_length: 13
cdr3_aa: ASWRTGGPKSEQY

v_call: TRBV11-2
d_call: -
j_call: TRBJ2-5
cdr3_length: 12
cdr3_aa: ASSHGGVQETQY

v_call: TRBV9
d_call: -
j_call: TRBJ1-2
cdr3_length: 14
cdr3_aa: ASSGGRGPLSDGYT

v_call: TRBV27
d_call: -
j_call: TRBJ1-1
cdr3_length: 15
cdr3_aa: ASSWPLVSGTTFEAF

v_call: TRBV27
d_call: TRBD1
j_call: TRBJ1-2
cdr3_length: 14
cdr3_aa: ASSPSDRAFPYGYT

v_call: TRBV7-3
d_call: -
j_call: TRBJ2-2
cdr3_length: 11
cdr3_aa: ASSRTSMGELF